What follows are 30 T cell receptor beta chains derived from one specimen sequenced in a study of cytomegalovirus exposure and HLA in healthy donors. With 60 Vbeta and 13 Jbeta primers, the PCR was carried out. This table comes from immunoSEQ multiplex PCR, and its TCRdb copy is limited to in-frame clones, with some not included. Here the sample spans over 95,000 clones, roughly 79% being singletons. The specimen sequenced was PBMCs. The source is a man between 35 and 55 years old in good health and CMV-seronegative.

In nucleotides, the CDR3 is TGTGCCTGGATGGGGGCTAGAGGCTACACCTTC. This translates into CAWMGARGYTF. The chain uses TRBV30 and TRBJ1-2; D perhaps matches TRBD1 (6 bases). V gave up 4 bases and J gave up 8 bases, with 11 bases separating them. CDR1 and CDR2 from the germline V gene are GTSNPN and SVGIG (reference sequence). This CDR3 contains 11 residues.

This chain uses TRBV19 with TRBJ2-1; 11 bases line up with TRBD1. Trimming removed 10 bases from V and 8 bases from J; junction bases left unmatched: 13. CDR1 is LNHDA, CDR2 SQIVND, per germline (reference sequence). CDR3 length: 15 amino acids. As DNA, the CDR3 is TGTGCCATTCGGGGACAGGGGGTGCAAAGAGATGAGCAGTTCTTC. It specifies CAIRGQGVQRDEQFF.

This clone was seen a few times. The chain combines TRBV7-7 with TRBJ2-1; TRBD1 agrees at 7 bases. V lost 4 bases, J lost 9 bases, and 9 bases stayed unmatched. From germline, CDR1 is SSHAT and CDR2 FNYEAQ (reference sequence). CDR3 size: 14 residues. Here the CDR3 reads CASSSLRDSGEQFF. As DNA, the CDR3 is TGTGCCAGCAGCTCGCTCCGGGACAGTGGTGAGCAGTTCTTC.

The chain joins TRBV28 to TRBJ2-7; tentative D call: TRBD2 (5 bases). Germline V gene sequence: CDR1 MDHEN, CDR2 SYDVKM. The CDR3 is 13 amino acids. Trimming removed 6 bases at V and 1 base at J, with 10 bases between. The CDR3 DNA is TGTGCCAGCAGATATGAGGGATCCTACGAGCAGTACTTC. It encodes CASRYEGSYEQYF.

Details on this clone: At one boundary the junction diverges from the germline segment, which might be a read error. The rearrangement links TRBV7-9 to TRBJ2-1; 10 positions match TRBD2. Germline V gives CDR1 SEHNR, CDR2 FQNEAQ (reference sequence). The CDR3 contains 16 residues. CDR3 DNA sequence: TGTTCCAGCAGCCGGACTAGCGGTGGCACCTACAATGAGCAGTTCTTC. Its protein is CSSSRTSGGTYNEQFF.

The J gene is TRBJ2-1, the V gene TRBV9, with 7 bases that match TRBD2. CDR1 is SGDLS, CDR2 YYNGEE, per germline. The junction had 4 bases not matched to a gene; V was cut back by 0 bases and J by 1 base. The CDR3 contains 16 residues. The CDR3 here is CASSVALGGSYNEQFF. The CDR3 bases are TGTGCCAGCAGCGTAGCCCTGGGGGGGTCCTACAATGAGCAGTTCTTC.

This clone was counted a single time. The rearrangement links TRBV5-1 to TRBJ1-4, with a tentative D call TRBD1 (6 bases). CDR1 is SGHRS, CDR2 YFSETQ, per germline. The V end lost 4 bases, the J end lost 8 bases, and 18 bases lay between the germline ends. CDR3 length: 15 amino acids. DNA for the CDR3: TGCGCCAGCAGCCCTGGGGACAAGAGGGCGGAAAAACTGTTTTTT. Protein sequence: CASSPGDKRAEKLFF.

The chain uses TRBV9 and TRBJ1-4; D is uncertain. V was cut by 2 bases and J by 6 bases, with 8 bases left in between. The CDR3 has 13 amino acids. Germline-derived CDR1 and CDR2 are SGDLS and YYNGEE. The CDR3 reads CASSVREDEKLFF. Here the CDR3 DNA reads TGTGCCAGCAGCGTGCGCGAGGATGAAAAACTGTTTTTT. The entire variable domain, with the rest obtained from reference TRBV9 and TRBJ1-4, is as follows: DSGVTQTPKHLITATGQRVTLRCSPRSGDLSVYWYQQSLDQGLQFLIQYYNGEERAKGNILERFSAQQFPDLHSELNLSSLELGDSALYFCASSVREDEKLFFGSGTQLSVL.

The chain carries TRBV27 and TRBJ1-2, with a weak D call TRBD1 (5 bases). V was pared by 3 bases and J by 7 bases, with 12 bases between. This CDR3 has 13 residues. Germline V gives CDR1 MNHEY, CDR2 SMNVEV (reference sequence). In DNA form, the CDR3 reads TGTGCCAGCAGTTTTGTAGGGGATCGTGGCTACACCTTC. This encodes CASSFVGDRGYTF.

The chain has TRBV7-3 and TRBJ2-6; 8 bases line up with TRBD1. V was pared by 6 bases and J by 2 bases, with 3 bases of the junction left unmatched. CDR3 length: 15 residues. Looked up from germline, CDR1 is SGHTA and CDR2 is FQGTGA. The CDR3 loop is CASREGQAGANVLTF. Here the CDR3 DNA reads TGTGCCAGCAGAGAGGGACAGGCTGGGGCCAACGTCCTGACTTTC.

CDR3 amino acids: CASSVGRAAHYEQYF. The CDR3 nucleotides are TGTGCCAGCAGCGTAGGGCGGGCGGCCCACTACGAGCAGTACTTC. This rearrangement joins TRBV9 to TRBJ2-7, with D possibly matching TRBD2 (5 bases). The CDR3 consists of 15 residues. V was cut by 0 bases and J by 3 bases, with 13 bases left in between. Germline V CDR1 and CDR2: SGDLS, YYNGEE. Using reference TRBV9 and TRBJ2-7 for the parts outside the CDR3, the full variable domain is DSGVTQTPKHLITATGQRVTLRCSPRSGDLSVYWYQQSLDQGLQFLIQYYNGEERAKGNILERFSAQQFPDLHSELNLSSLELGDSALYFCASSVGRAAHYEQYFGPGTRLTVT.

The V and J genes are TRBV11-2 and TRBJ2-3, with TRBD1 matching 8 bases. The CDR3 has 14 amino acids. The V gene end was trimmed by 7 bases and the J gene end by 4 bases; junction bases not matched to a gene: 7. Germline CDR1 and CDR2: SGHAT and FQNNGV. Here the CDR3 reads CASTTGRGPDTQYF. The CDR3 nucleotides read TGTGCCAGCACTACGGGCAGGGGGCCAGATACGCAGTATTTT.

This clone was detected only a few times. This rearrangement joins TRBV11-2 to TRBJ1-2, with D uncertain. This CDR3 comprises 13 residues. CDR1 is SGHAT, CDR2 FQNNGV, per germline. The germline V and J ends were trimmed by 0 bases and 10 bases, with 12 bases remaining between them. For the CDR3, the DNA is TGTGCCAGCAGCTTAGATCTTGCGGCCTCCTACACCTTC. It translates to CASSLDLAASYTF.

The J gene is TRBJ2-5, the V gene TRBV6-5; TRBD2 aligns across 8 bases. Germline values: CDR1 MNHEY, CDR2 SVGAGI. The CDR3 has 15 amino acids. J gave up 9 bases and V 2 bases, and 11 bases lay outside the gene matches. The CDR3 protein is CASSYGPAGGQPQYF. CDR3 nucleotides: TGTGCCAGCAGTTACGGGCCGGCGGGGGGCCAACCCCAGTACTTC.

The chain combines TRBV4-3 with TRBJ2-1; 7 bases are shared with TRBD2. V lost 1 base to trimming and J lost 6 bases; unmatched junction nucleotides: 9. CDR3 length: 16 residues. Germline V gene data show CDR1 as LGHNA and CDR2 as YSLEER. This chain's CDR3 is CASSQGTGGGCNEQFF. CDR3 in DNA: TGCGCCAGCAGCCAAGGGACTGGCGGGGGATGCAATGAGCAGTTCTTC.

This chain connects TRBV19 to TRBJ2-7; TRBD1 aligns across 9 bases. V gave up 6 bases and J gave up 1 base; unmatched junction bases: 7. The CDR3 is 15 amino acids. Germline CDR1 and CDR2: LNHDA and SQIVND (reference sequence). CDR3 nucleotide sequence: TGTGCCAGTAGCCGGACAGGGGTAGGATCCTACGAGCAGTACTTC. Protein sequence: CASSRTGVGSYEQYF. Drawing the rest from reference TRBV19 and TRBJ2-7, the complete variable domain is DGGITQSPKYLFRKEGQNVTLSCEQNLNHDAMYWYRQDPGQGLRLIYYSQIVNDFQKGDIAEGYSVSREKKESFPLTVTSAQKNPTAFYLCASSRTGVGSYEQYFGPGTRLTVT.

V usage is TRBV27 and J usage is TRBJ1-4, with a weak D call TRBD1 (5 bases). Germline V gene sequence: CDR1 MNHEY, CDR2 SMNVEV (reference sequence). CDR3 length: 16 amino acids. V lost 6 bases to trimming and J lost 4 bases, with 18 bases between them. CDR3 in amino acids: CASSPGPGWGNEKLFF. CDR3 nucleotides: TGTGCCAGCAGCCCAGGGCCAGGGTGGGGTAATGAAAAACTGTTTTTT.

The CDR3 loop is CASSTPGYEQYF. The CDR3 DNA sequence: TGTGCCAGCAGCACCCCAGGATACGAGCAGTACTTC. The chain employs TRBV7-9 and TRBJ2-7; D gene unclear. The CDR3 is made up of 12 amino acids. The germline CDR1 and CDR2 sequences are SEHNR and FQNEAQ (reference sequence). The ends were cut back, 5 bases at V and 4 bases at J, with 9 bases in the middle.

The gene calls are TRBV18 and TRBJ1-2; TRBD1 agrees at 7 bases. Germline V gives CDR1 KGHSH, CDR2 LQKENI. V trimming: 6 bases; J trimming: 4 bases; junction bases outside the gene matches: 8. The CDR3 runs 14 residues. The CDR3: CASSDRETLYGYTF. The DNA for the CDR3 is TGTGCCAGCTCTGACAGGGAGACCCTCTATGGCTACACCTTC.

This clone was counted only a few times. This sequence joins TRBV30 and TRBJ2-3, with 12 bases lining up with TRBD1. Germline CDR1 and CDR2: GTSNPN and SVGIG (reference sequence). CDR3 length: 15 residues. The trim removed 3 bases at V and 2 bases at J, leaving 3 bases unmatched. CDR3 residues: CAWRGTGGPTDTQYF. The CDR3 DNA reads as TGTGCCTGGAGGGGGACAGGGGGCCCCACAGATACGCAGTATTTT.

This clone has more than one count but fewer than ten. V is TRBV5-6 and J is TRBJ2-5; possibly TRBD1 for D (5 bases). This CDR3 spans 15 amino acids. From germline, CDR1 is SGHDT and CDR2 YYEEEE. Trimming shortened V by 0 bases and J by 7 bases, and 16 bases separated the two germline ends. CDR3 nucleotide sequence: TGTGCCAGCAGCTTGGTGGACATGAGCACGGCGACCCAGTACTTC. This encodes CASSLVDMSTATQYF.

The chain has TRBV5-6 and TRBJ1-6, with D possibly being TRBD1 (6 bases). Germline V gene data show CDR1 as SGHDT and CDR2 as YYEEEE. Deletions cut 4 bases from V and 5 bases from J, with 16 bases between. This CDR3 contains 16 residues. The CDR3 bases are TGTGCCAGCAGCACCTTGGGGGCAGGGAATAATTCACCCCTCCACTTT. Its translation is CASSTLGAGNNSPLHF.

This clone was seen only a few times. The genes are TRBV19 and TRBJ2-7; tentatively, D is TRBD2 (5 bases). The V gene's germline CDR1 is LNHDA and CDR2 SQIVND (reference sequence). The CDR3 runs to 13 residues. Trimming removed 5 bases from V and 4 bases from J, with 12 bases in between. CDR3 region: CASSSLTRYEQYF. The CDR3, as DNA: TGTGCCAGTAGTTCCCTTACTAGGTACGAGCAGTACTTC.

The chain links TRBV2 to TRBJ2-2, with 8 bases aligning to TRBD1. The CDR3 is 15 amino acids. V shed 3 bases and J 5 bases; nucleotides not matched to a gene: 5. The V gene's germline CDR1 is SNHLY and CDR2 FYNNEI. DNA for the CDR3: TGTGCCAGCAGTGAGAGGCAGGGGGCAACCGGGGAGCTGTTTTTT. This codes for CASSERQGATGELFF.

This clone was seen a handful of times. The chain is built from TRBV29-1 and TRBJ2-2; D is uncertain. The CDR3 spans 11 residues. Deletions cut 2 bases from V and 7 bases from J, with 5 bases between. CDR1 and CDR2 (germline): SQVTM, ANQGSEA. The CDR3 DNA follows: TGCAGCGTTGAATACATCGGGGAGCTGTTTTTT. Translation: CSVEYIGELFF.

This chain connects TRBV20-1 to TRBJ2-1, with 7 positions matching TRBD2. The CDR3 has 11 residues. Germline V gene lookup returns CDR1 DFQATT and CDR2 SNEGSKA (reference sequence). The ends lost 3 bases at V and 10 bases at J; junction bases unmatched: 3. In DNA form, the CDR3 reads TGCAGTGCTAGCCACGGGAGGGAGCAGTTCTTC. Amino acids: CSASHGREQFF.

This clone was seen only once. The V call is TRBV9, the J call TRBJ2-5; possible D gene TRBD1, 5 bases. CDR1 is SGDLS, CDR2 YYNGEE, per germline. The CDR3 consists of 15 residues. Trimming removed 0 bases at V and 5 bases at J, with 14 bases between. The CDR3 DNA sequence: TGTGCCAGCAGCGTAGCCTCTTTAGGGGCGGAGACCCAGTACTTC. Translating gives CASSVASLGAETQYF.

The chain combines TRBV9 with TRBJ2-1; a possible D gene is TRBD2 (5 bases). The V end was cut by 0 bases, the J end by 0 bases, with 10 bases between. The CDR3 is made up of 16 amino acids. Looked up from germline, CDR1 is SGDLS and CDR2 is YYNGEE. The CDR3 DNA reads TGTGCCAGCAGCGTAGCTGGACTCGTCTCCTACAATGAGCAGTTCTTC. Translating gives CASSVAGLVSYNEQFF.

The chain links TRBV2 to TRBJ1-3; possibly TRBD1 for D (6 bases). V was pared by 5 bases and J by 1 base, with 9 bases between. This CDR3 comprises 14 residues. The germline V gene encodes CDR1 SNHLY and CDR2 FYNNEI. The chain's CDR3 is CASSYTGSGNTIYF. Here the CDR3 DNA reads TGTGCCAGCAGTTATACAGGGTCTGGAAACACCATATATTTT.

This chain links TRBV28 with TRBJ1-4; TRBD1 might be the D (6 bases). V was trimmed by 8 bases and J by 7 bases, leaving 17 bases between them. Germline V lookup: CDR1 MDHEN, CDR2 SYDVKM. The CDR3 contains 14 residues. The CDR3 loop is CASYGGAGREKLFF. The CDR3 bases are TGTGCCAGCTACGGGGGGGCAGGGCGTGAAAAACTGTTTTTT. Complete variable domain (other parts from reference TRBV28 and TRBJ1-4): DVKVTQSSRYLVKRTGEKVFLECVQDMDHENMFWYRQDPGLGLRLIYFSYDVKMKEKGDIPEGYSVSREKKERFSLILESASTNQTSMYLCASYGGAGREKLFFGSGTQLSVL.